One and the same sample provided the 20 T cell receptor beta chains below, sequenced in a study of T cell repertoires in cytomegalovirus infection. MiXCR was run by TCRdb on the reads, yielding one entry per CDR3 protein. The sample contains roughly 68,000 distinct CDR3 sequences, about 19% of which appear only once. Which antigens these TCRs recognize remains unknown. Sample: CD8+ T cells from cultured PBMCs, taken from culture after CMV antigen stimulation. These receptors all stem from a human donor in good health (CMV status not recorded). Some clones in this sample may be carry-over from other donors' samples.

The rearrangement uses TRBV6-6 and TRBJ1-1, with D possibly matching TRBD1 (5 bases). The CDR3 sequence is 14 residues long. V gave up 2 bases and J gave up 1 base, with 8 bases separating them. The germline CDR1 and CDR2 sequences are MNHNY and SVGAGI (reference sequence). CDR3 nucleotides: TGTGCCAGCAGTTACGGAGGGGAGAACACTGAAGCTTTCTTT. This encodes CASSYGGENTEAFF.

This clonotype was seen only a few times. The chain employs TRBV7-8 and TRBJ2-5; D may match TRBD1 or TRBD2 (6 bases each). Trimming removed 1 base at V and 6 bases at J, with 12 bases between. Germline CDR1 SGHVS, CDR2 FQNEAQ. The CDR3 extends over 14 amino acids. This CDR3 reads CASSLEGGGKTQYF. In DNA, the CDR3 is TGTGCCAGCAGCTTAGAAGGGGGAGGAAAGACCCAGTACTTC. The whole variable domain, remainder taken from reference TRBV7-8 and TRBJ2-5, is GAGVSQSPRYKVAKRGQDVALRCDPISGHVSLFWYQQALGQGPEFLTYFQNEAQLDKSGLPSDRFFAERPEGSVSTLKIQRTQQEDSAVYLCASSLEGGGKTQYFGPGTRLLVL.

In its sample, this clonotype was seen a few times. V usage is TRBV7-2 and J usage is TRBJ2-2, with TRBD1 matching 9 bases. Germline V gene sequence: CDR1 SGHTA, CDR2 FQGNSA. With 6 bases clipped from V and 5 bases from J, the junction kept 4 bases outside the gene matches. The CDR3 totals 14 residues. CDR3 sequence (DNA): TGTGCCAGCAGGAGGGGACAGGGTACCGGGGAGCTGTTTTTT. Protein: CASRRGQGTGELFF.

This chain joins TRBV4-1 and TRBJ1-2; TRBD1 is a possible D gene (5 bases). This CDR3 has 15 amino acids. V gave up 1 base and J gave up 4 bases, with 13 bases separating them. CDR1 MGHRA and CDR2 YSYEKL come from the germline V gene. CDR3 residues: CASSQAPGRIYGYTF. The CDR3 DNA reads TGCGCCAGCAGCCAAGCCCCGGGACGGATCTATGGCTACACCTTC.

This clonotype showed up just a few times. This chain joins TRBV7-2 and TRBJ2-1; D is unresolved. V was clipped by 0 bases and J by 7 bases, with 10 bases between them. The CDR3 has 14 residues. Per germline, CDR1 SGHTA and CDR2 FQGNSA. The CDR3 sequence is CASSLAPVGNEQFF. The CDR3 DNA sequence: TGTGCCAGCAGCTTAGCCCCGGTTGGTAATGAGCAGTTCTTC.

This clonotype came up a few times. The chain recombines TRBV6-2 or TRBV6-3 with TRBJ2-4; TRBD2 matches 9 bases. The CDR3 length is 19 residues. Germline V gene lookup returns CDR1 MNHEY and CDR2 SVGEGT. V shed 6 bases and J 8 bases; nucleotides not matched to a gene: 23. The CDR3, as DNA: TGTGCCAGCAGCCACGGACGAGGAGTTCTAGCGGGGTGGGCGGACATTCAGTACTTC. Translating gives CASSHGRGVLAGWADIQYF.

The chain links TRBV6-1 to TRBJ2-3, with 8 bases lining up with TRBD2. Germline V gene data show CDR1 as MNHNS and CDR2 as SASEGT. J was trimmed by 3 bases and V by 2 bases; bases with no gene match: 13. This CDR3 comprises 18 residues. The CDR3 loop is CASSESPRIAGSTDTQYF. CDR3 nucleotide sequence: TGTGCCAGCAGTGAATCCCCTCGTATAGCGGGGTCGACAGATACGCAGTATTTT.

The rearrangement joins TRBV7-8 to TRBJ2-3, with 7 nucleotides matching TRBD1. Germline loops: CDR1 SGHVS, CDR2 FQNEAQ. V shed 5 bases and J 6 bases; nucleotides not matched to a gene: 5. The CDR3 has 13 amino acids. This CDR3 is CASSALRGDTQYF. The CDR3 nucleotides are TGTGCCAGCAGCGCCCTCAGGGGGGATACGCAGTATTTT.

J is TRBJ2-7 and V is TRBV12-3 or TRBV12-4; D is possibly TRBD2 (6 bases). V gave up 4 bases and J gave up 4 bases, with 11 bases separating them. CDR3 length equals 13 residues. The CDR3 loop is CASSSGTYYEQYF. DNA of the CDR3: TGTGCCAGCAGTTCCGGGACTTATTACGAGCAGTACTTC.

The rearrangement uses TRBV2 and TRBJ1-4, with 9 bases that match TRBD1. The CDR3 is made up of 16 amino acids. J was trimmed by 6 bases and V by 8 bases; bases with no gene match: 13. Germline V gives CDR1 SNHLY, CDR2 FYNNEI. In DNA, the CDR3 is TGTGCCAGCCACAGGGGGCGCGGATCGCGGGATGAAAAACTGTTTTTT. Protein: CASHRGRGSRDEKLFF.

There are a few counts of this clonotype. The chain carries TRBV7-2 and TRBJ2-5; D is unresolved. The CDR3 is made up of 15 amino acids. V gave up 3 bases and J gave up 4 bases, with 15 bases separating them. Per germline, CDR1 SGHTA and CDR2 FQGNSA. Written as DNA, the CDR3 is TGTGCCAGCAGCTTCCCCCGACCTTATACAGAGACCCAGTACTTC. It translates to CASSFPRPYTETQYF.

This clonotype appeared a few times. The chain carries TRBV7-2 and TRBJ2-3, with 10 bases that match TRBD2. Germline CDR1 is SGHTA and CDR2 is FQGNSA. The CDR3 spans 16 residues. V dropped 1 base and J dropped 1; count of bases not matched to a gene: 2. For the CDR3, the DNA is TGTGCCAGCAGCTTAGTAGCGGGGGGCGGCACAGATACGCAGTATTTT. Encoded protein: CASSLVAGGGTDTQYF.

This chain links TRBV7-2 with TRBJ2-1, with 11 bases aligning to TRBD2. J gave up 7 bases and V 0 bases, and 2 bases lay outside the gene matches. Germline V gene data show CDR1 as SGHTA and CDR2 as FQGNSA. This CDR3 contains 15 residues. CDR3 bases: TGTGCCAGCAGCTTAGCGGGGACTAGCGGTAATGAGCAGTTCTTC. Its protein is CASSLAGTSGNEQFF.

This chain joins TRBV7-8 and TRBJ2-2; TRBD2 aligns across 9 bases. Germline loops: CDR1 SGHVS, CDR2 FQNEAQ. The CDR3 length is 18 residues. J gave up 6 bases and V 1 base, and 12 bases lay outside the gene matches. The CDR3 region is CASSLDWRGGILPGELFF. The CDR3 DNA reads as TGTGCCAGCAGCTTAGATTGGCGGGGGGGCATACTACCCGGGGAGCTGTTTTTT.

This clonotype was seen a handful of times. The chain is built from TRBV7-9 and TRBJ2-7; 7 bases map to TRBD1. This CDR3 region has 15 residues. Germline V gene data show CDR1 as SEHNR and CDR2 as FQNEAQ (reference sequence). The J segment lost 3 bases and the V segment lost 3 bases, leaving 8 bases of the junction unmatched. CDR3 loop: CASSFEDRKGYEQYF. CDR3 in DNA: TGTGCCAGCAGCTTCGAGGACAGGAAAGGCTACGAGCAGTACTTC. Together with reference TRBV7-9 and TRBJ2-7, the CDR3 gives the full variable domain: DTGVSQNPRHKITKRGQNVTFRCDPISEHNRLYWYRQTLGQGPEFLTYFQNEAQLEKSRLLSDRFSAERPKGSFSTLEIQRTEQGDSAMYLCASSFEDRKGYEQYFGPGTRLTVT.

This clonotype was observed a single time. The chain employs TRBV4-1 and TRBJ2-5, with 9 bases aligning to TRBD1. Near its end, the DNA agrees better with TRBJ2-7, so the J call may be wrong. The CDR3 spans 15 residues. In germline, CDR1 is MGHRA, CDR2 YSYEKL. In nucleotides, the CDR3 is TGCGCCAGCAGCCAAGTAACGACAGGGGGCTACGAGCAGTACTTC. Encoded protein: CASSQVTTGGYEQYF.

The rearrangement joins TRBV24-1 to TRBJ1-5; 7 bases are shared with TRBD1. This CDR3 is 14 amino acids long. The J segment lost 4 bases and the V segment lost 6 bases, leaving 5 bases of the junction unmatched. Germline V lookup: CDR1 KGHDR, CDR2 SFDVKD. This chain's CDR3 is CATSPGGRNQPQHF. CDR3 coding DNA: TGTGCCACCAGTCCAGGGGGACGGAATCAGCCCCAGCATTTT.

This clonotype has just a few counts. V and J are TRBV5-6 and TRBJ2-4; 15 positions agree with TRBD2. Germline V gives CDR1 SGHDT, CDR2 YYEEEE. V lost 4 bases, J lost 9 bases, and 8 bases stayed unmatched. The CDR3 extends over 16 amino acids. The CDR3 reads CASSPGLAGGLGIQYF. CDR3 coding DNA: TGTGCCAGCAGCCCAGGACTAGCGGGGGGGCTGGGCATTCAGTACTTC.

This clonotype was seen a few times. The chain is built from TRBV4-2 and TRBJ2-2; the match to TRBD1 covers 9 bases. J gave up 4 bases and V 3 bases, and 6 bases lay outside the gene matches. The CDR3 is 16 amino acids. Germline V CDR1 and CDR2: LGHNA, YNFKEQ. CDR3 sequence (DNA): TGTGCCAGCAGCCAGCTCACGGGACAGGGCACCGGGGAGCTGTTTTTT. Encoded protein: CASSQLTGQGTGELFF.

The V and J genes are TRBV30 and TRBJ1-4, with D hard to call. The CDR3 loop spans 11 amino acids. Germline loops: CDR1 GTSNPN, CDR2 SVGIG (reference sequence). Trimming removed 8 bases from V and 6 bases from J, with 10 bases in between. As DNA, the CDR3 is TGTGCCGTGGGAGAAGATGAAAAACTGTTTTTT. Translated: CAVGEDEKLFF.